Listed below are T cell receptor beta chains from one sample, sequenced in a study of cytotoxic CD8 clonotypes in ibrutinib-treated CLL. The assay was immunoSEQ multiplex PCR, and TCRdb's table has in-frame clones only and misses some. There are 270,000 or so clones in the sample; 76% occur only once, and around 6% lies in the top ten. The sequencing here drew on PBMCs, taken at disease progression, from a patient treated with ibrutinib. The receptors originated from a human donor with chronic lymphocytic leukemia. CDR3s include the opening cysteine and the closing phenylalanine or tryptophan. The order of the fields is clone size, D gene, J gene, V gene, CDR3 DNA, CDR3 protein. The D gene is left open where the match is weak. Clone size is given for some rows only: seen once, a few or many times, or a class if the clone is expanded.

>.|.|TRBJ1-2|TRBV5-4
TGTGCCAGCACCCTCGGGGACTATGGCTACACCTTC
CASTLGDYGYTF
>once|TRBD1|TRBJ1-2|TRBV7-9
TGTGCCAGCACCGCCCAAGATGGACAGGGAATTATGGACTATGGCTACACCTTC
CASTAQDGQGIMDYGYTF
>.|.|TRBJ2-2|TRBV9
TGTGCCAGCAGCGTAGATGAGGGGGGATCACCCGGGGAGCTGTTTTTT
CASSVDEGGSPGELFF
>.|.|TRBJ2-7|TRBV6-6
TGTGCCAGCAGTTACTCGGGACTCTCCTACGAGCAGTACTTC
CASSYSGLSYEQYF
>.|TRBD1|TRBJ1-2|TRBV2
TGTGCCAGCAGTAAGACAGGGGTCTATGGCTACACCTTC
CASSKTGVYGYTF
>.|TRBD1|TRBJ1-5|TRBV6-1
TGTGCCAGCAGACAGGGGGCCCAGCCCCAGCATTTT
CASRQGAQPQHF
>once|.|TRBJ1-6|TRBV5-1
TGCGCCAGCAGCCCCACAGGGAGCTCCTATAATTCACCCCTCCACTTT
CASSPTGSSYNSPLHF
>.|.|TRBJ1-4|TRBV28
TGTGCCAGCAGTTTATACCAGGGCAATGAAAAACTGTTTTTT
CASSLYQGNEKLFF
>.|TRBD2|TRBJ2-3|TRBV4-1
TGCGCCAGCAAGCATGTAGCGGGGGGCACAGATACGCAGTATTTT
CASKHVAGGTDTQYF
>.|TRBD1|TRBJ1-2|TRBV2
TGTGCCAGCAGTGCAGGGGGCACCTATGGCTACACCTTC
CASSAGGTYGYTF
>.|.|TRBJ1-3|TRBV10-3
TGTGCCATCAGTGAGTCGAAGGGTTATCAGGCCAGCTCTGGAAACACCATATATTTT
CAISESKGYQASSGNTIYF
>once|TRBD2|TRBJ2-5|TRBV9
TGTGCCAGCAGCGTAGATCTAGCGGGAGGGAGGGAGACCCAGTACTTC
CASSVDLAGGRETQYF
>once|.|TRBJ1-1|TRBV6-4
TGTGCCAGCAGTTCCCAGGGACTCGGCACTGAAGCTTTCTTT
CASSSQGLGTEAFF
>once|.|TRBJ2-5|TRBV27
TGTGCCAGCAGCGCGAACCGGGACCCAGAGACCCAGTACTTC
CASSANRDPETQYF
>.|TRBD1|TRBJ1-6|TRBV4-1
TGCGCCAGCAGCCAAGAAAACAGGGGTACTGGGAATTCACCCCTCCACTTT
CASSQENRGTGNSPLHF
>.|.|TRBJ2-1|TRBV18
TGTGCCAGCTCACAAAGGACCGGGGGGCAGTTCTTC
CASSQRTGGQFF
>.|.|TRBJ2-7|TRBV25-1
TGTGCCAGCAGTGACACAGGGTACGTCCTGGACGAGCAGTACTTC
CASSDTGYVLDEQYF
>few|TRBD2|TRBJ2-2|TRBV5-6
TGTGCCAGCAGCCTACTAGCGGGAGCTGCCGGGGAGCTGTTTTTT
CASSLLAGAAGELFF
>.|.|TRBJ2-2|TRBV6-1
TGTGCCAGCAGCGAGGGGTTCTCCGGGGAGCTGTTTTTT
CASSEGFSGELFF
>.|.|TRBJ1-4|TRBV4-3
TGCGCCAGCAGCCAAGCCCCTTGGACAGTACGAAATGAAAAACTGTTTTTT
CASSQAPWTVRNEKLFF
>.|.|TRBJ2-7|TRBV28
TGTGCCAGCAGTTTACTTCGAGTAAGGGGATGGACAGTTGGGAGCTACGAGCAGTACTTC
CASSLLRVRGWTVGSYEQYF
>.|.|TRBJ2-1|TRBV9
TGTGCCAGCAGCGTAGGGAGGGGGGACAAGCAGTTCTTC
CASSVGRGDKQFF
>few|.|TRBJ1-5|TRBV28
TGTGCCAGCAGTTCCCGGGGTTTTGGCAATCAGCCCCAGCATTTT
CASSSRGFGNQPQHF
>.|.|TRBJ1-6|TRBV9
TGTGCCAGCAGCGTAGAGTCCTGGAATTCACCCCTCCACTTT
CASSVESWNSPLHF
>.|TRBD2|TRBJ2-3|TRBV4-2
TGTGCCAGCAGCCAAGCCAAGACTAGCGGCTCGGCAAATACGCAGTATTTT
CASSQAKTSGSANTQYF
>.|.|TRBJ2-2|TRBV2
TGTGCCAGCGTCAGTACACCGAACACCGGGGAGCTGTTTTTT
CASVSTPNTGELFF
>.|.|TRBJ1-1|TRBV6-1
TGTGCCAGCTTCGGACACTCCGTGAACACTGAAGCTTTCTTT
CASFGHSVNTEAFF
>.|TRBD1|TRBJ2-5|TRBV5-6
TGTGCCAGCAGCCCAATCGGACAGGGGTTCTTAGAGACCCAGTACTTC
CASSPIGQGFLETQYF
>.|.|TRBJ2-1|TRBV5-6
TGTGCCAGCAGCTTAACGGCTGGCTCCTACAATGAGCAGTTCTTC
CASSLTAGSYNEQFF
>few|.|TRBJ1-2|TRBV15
TGTGCCACCAGCAGAGATCCCGGAGATGGCTACACCTTC
CATSRDPGDGYTF
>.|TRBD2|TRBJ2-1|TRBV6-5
TGTGCCAGCACCACTAGCGGGAGGGCCTACAATGAGCAGTTCTTC
CASTTSGRAYNEQFF
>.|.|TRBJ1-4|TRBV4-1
TGCGCCAGCAGCCAAGGTCAGGGGTTTCGGGAAAAACTGTTTTTT
CASSQGQGFREKLFF
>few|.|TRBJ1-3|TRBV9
TGTGCCAGCAGCTTTGACCCACCGGGTGGAAACACCATATATTTT
CASSFDPPGGNTIYF